This entry describes one T cell receptor beta chain. The antigen is unknown. These data come from a study of blood T cells in healthy people across ages. Findings and limits, study-wide: Relative to aged donors, long-lived donors carried more naive CD4+ cells and displayed higher diversity. Older individuals had lower TCR beta diversity per million T cells (the decline was roughly linear).

The germline V gene encodes CDR1 MNHEY and CDR2 SMNVEV (reference sequence). V was pared by 2 bases and J by 5 bases, with 10 bases between. This CDR3 is 13 amino acids long. Roughly 10 milliliters of peripheral blood were drawn from each donor. A second PCR, run for roughly 7 to 11 cycles, used a sample-barcoded 5' primer plus a J-beta primer mix. TCRdb redid the calling of the 5' RACE reads with MiXCR, one entry per CDR3 protein. The sample lists 1.2 million to 1.5 million distinct CDR3 sequences, around 55% occurring once. The receptor was isolated from a man aged 18 to 30 in good health. V gene TRBV27 combines with J gene TRBJ2-7, with TRBD1 as a possible D gene (5 bases). The specimen sequenced was blood. The CDR3 protein is CASSLRGRDEQYF. CDR3 nucleotide sequence: TGTGCCAGCAGTTTAAGGGGTCGAGACGAGCAGTACTTC.